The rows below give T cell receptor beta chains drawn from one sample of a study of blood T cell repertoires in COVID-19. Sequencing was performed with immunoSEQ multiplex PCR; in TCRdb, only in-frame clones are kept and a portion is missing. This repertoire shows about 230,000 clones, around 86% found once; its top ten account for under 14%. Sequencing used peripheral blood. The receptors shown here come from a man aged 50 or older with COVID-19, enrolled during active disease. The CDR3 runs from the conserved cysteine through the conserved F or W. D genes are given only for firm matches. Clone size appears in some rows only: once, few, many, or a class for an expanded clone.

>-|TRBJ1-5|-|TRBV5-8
CASKMNLGRAPQHF
TGTGCCAGCAAAATGAATTTGGGGCGCGCGCCCCAGCATTTT
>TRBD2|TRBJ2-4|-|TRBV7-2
CASSQGLAGGLDIQYF
TGTGCCAGCAGCCAAGGACTAGCGGGAGGGCTTGACATTCAGTACTTC
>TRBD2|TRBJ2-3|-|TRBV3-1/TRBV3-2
CASSPGSGVAANTQYF
TGTGCCAGCAGCCCCGGAAGCGGGGTCGCGGCAAATACGCAGTATTTT
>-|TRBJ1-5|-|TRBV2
CASSETEFLGPQHF
TGTGCCAGCAGTGAAACCGAGTTTCTAGGCCCCCAGCATTTT
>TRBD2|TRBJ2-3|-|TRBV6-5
CASKARAGGSDTQYF
TGTGCCAGCAAGGCTAGGGCGGGAGGGTCAGATACGCAGTATTTT
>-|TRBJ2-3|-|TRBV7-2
CASTRGTSTDTQYF
TGTGCCAGCACTCGCGGGACTAGCACAGATACGCAGTATTTT
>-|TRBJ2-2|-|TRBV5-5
CASIRGTGELFF
TGTGCCAGCATTAGGGGGACCGGGGAGCTGTTTTTT
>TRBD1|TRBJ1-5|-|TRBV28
CASRPPGQGAPQHF
TGTGCCAGCAGGCCACCGGGACAGGGGGCCCCCCAGCATTTT
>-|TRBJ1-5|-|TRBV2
CASSGEINQPQHF
TGTGCCAGCAGTGGAGAGATTAATCAGCCCCAGCATTTT
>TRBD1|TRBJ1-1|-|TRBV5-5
CASSWGDREGAEAFF
TGTGCCAGCAGCTGGGGGGACAGGGAGGGCGCTGAAGCTTTCTTT
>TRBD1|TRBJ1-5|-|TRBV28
CASSFYKTGNNQPQHF
TGTGCCAGCAGTTTTTACAAGACAGGGAACAATCAGCCCCAGCATTTT
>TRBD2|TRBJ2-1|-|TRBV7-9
CASSIGLAAYNEQFF
TGTGCCAGCAGCATTGGACTAGCGGCCTACAATGAGCAGTTCTTC
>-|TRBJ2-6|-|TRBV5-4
CASSSRESGANVLTF
TGTGCCAGCAGCTCCAGGGAATCTGGGGCCAACGTCCTGACTTTC
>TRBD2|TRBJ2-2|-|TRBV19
CASSKPGLAGKNTGELFF
TGTGCCAGTAGTAAACCGGGACTAGCGGGAAAGAACACCGGGGAGCTGTTTTTT
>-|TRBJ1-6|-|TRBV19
CASTGRRWPRDNSPLHF
TGTGCCAGTACCGGAAGGCGTTGGCCTAGAGATAATTCACCCCTCCACTTT
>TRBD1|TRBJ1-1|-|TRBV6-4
CASSMTGGSEAFF
TGTGCCAGCAGTATGACAGGGGGGTCTGAAGCTTTCTTT
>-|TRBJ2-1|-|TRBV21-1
CASSPWGQGMNEQFF
TGTGCCAGCAGCCCTTGGGGACAGGGGATGAATGAGCAGTTCTTC
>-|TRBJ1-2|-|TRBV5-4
CASSPRDSDGYTF
TGTGCCAGCAGCCCCCGGGACTCTGATGGCTACACCTTC
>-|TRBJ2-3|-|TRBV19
CASSIAGPGDTDTQYF
TGTGCCAGTAGTATAGCTGGGCCAGGCGACACAGATACGCAGTATTTT
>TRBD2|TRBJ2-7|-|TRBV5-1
CASSSVAGTHYEQYF
TGCGCCAGCAGCTCGGTAGCGGGAACCCACTACGAGCAGTACTTC
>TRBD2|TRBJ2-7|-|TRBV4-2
CASSQTSGRFAYEQYF
TGTGCCAGCAGCCAAACTAGCGGGAGGTTCGCCTACGAGCAGTACTTC
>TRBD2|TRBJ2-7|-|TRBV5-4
CASSFSSSGNPYEQYF
TGTGCCAGCAGCTTCAGTTCTAGCGGGAACCCCTACGAGCAGTACTTC
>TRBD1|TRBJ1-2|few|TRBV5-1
CASSLETGGSYGYTF
TGCGCCAGCAGCTTGGAGACAGGGGGATCCTATGGCTACACCTTC
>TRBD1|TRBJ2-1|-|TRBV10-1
CASSGTGGSYNEQFF
TGCGCCAGCAGTGGGACAGGGGGCTCCTACAATGAGCAGTTCTTC
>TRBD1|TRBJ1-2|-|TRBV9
CASTGQGISTF
TGTGCCAGCACTGGACAGGGTATAAGCACCTTC
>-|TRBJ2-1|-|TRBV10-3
CAISGTNNEQFF
TGTGCCATCAGTGGAACTAACAATGAGCAGTTCTTC
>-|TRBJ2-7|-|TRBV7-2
CASSLASAETYEQYF
TGTGCCAGCAGCTTAGCGTCGGCGGAAACCTACGAGCAGTACTTC
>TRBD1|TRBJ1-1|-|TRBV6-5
CASTPTGFNTEAFF
TGTGCCAGCACTCCGACAGGGTTTAACACTGAAGCTTTCTTT
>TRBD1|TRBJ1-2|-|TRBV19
CATRNRQGPPYGYTF
TGTGCCACTCGAAACCGACAGGGACCCCCCTATGGCTACACCTTC
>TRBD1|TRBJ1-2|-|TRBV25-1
CASSPYQDRAFGYTF
TGTGCCAGCAGTCCATACCAGGACAGGGCGTTCGGCTACACCTTC
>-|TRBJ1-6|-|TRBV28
CASEVQGGNSPLHF
TGTGCCAGCGAAGTCCAGGGAGGGAATTCACCCCTCCACTTT
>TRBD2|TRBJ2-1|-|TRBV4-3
CASSQDQLAGGPHNEQFF
TGCGCCAGCAGCCAAGACCAACTAGCGGGGGGGCCACACAATGAGCAGTTCTTC
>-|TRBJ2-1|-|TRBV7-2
CASSAFYNEQFF
TGTGCCAGCAGCGCGTTCTACAATGAGCAGTTCTTC
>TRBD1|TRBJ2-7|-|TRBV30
CAWSVQGYEQYF
TGTGCCTGGAGTGTACAGGGGTACGAGCAGTACTTC
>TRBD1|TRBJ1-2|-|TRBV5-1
CASSGKTGAPNYGYTF
TGCGCCAGCAGCGGCAAAACAGGGGCTCCTAACTATGGCTACACCTTC
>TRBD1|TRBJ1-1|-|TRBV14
CASSKRTGNTEAFF
TGTGCCAGCAGCAAAAGGACAGGGAACACTGAAGCTTTCTTT
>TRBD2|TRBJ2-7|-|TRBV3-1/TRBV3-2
CASSPGTSGLYEQYF
TGTGCCAGCAGTCCCGGGACTAGCGGACTGTACGAGCAGTACTTC
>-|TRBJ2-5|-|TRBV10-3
CASGAADYALETQYF
TGTGCCTCAGGTGCGGCCGACTATGCCCTAGAGACCCAGTACTTC
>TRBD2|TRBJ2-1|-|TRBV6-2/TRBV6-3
CASSYLQTSGPYNEQFF
TGTGCCAGCAGTTACCTCCAGACTAGCGGGCCTTACAATGAGCAGTTCTTC
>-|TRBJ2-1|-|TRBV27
CASTPGGELYNEQFF
TGTGCCAGCACCCCCGGCGGGGAGCTTTACAATGAGCAGTTCTTC
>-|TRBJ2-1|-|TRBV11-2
CASSSTSRSYNEQFF
TGTGCCAGCAGCTCTACTAGTAGGTCCTACAATGAGCAGTTCTTC
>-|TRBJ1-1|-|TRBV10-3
CAIRDSLQGEKFEAFF
TGTGCCATCAGGGATAGCCTACAAGGAGAGAAATTTGAAGCTTTCTTT
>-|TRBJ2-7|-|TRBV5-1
CASSLAQAGEQYF
TGCGCCAGCAGCTTGGCTCAAGCGGGCGAGCAGTACTTC
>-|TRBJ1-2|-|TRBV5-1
CASSLGLARSYGYTF
TGCGCCAGCAGCTTGGGCCTAGCCCGGAGCTATGGCTACACCTTC
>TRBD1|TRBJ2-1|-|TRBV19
CASSSRTGNDEQFF
TGTGCCAGTAGTTCGAGGACAGGGAACGATGAGCAGTTCTTC
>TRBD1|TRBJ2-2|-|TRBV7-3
CASSFRGPRVSLNTGELFF
TGTGCCAGCAGCTTTAGGGGGCCACGGGTTTCGTTAAACACCGGGGAGCTGTTTTTT
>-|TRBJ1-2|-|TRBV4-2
CASSQEARNYGYTF
TGTGCCAGCAGCCAAGAGGCCAGAAACTATGGCTACACCTTC
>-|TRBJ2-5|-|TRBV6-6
CASSWQGETQYF
TGTGCCAGCAGCTGGCAGGGGGAGACCCAGTACTTC
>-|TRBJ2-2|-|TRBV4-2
CASSQDWRSNTGELFF
TGTGCCAGCAGCCAAGATTGGCGGTCGAACACCGGGGAGCTGTTTTTT
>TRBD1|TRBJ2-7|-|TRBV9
CASSPWGKGGHEQYF
TGTGCCAGCAGCCCCTGGGGTAAAGGGGGCCACGAGCAGTACTTC